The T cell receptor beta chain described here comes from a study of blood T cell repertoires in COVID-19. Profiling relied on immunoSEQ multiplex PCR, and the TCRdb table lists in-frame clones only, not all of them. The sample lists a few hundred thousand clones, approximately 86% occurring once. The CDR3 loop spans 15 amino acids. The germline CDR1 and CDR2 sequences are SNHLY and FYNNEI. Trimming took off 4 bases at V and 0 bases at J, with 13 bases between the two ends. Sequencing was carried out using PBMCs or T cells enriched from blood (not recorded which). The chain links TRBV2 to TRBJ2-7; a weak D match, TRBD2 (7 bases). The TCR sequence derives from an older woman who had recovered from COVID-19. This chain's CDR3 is CASSVRGGISYEQYF. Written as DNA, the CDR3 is TGTGCCAGCAGTGTTAGGGGGGGGATCTCCTACGAGCAGTACTTC.